A selection of T cell receptor beta chains follows, all from one sample in a study of T cells in narcolepsy. Using immunoSEQ multiplex PCR, the repertoire was profiled, and TCRdb retains in-frame clones only, with some absent. The sample has fewer than 20,000 clones; about 85% are singletons. Sequencing input: memory (CD45RA-) CD4+ T cells from blood. Source of these receptors: a human donor in good health. Both conserved end residues are part of each CDR3.

>TRBV5-8|TRBJ1-1|14
CASSMYRGSTEAFF
>TRBV12-5|TRBJ2-3|12
CASGKGQRTQYF
>TRBV19|TRBJ1-5|13
CASGDFSNQPQHF
>TRBV5-4|TRBJ2-3|15
CASSPRTSGSDTQYF
>TRBV7-6|TRBJ1-6|12
CASSLLGSPLHF
>TRBV30|TRBJ2-2|15
CARSRSGGRGGELFF
>TRBV5-4|TRBJ2-1|12
CASSPTNNEQFF
>TRBV5-4|TRBJ2-1|15
CASSPPGPGSNEQFF
>TRBV19|TRBJ1-5|15
CASSPQGRSNQPQHF
>TRBV2|TRBJ2-7|13
CASSRGGLYEQYF
>TRBV6-1|TRBJ2-5|13
CASKETYQETQYF
>TRBV7-9|TRBJ1-1|11
CASSPVFEAFF
>TRBV5-5|TRBJ2-2|15
CASIQGADITGELFF
>TRBV15|TRBJ1-5|19
CATSWPGQGARGSNQPQHF
>TRBV5-1|TRBJ1-4|14
CASSLGGQSEKLFF
>TRBV9|TRBJ2-5|14
CASSVAGGWETQYF
>TRBV9|TRBJ2-5|14
CASSVDQGRTTQYF
>TRBV9|TRBJ2-1|13
CASSTSSYNEQFF
>TRBV7-9|TRBJ1-1|14
CASSLEGGFTEAFF
>TRBV9|TRBJ2-7|15
CASSVGSGAPYEQYF
>TRBV18|TRBJ2-5|12
CASSPGQETQYF
>TRBV5-7|TRBJ2-7|12
CASSYRDGSKYF
>TRBV6-1|TRBJ2-7|14
CASKADRGSYEQYF
>TRBV10-3|TRBJ2-3|11
CAIGLQDTQYF